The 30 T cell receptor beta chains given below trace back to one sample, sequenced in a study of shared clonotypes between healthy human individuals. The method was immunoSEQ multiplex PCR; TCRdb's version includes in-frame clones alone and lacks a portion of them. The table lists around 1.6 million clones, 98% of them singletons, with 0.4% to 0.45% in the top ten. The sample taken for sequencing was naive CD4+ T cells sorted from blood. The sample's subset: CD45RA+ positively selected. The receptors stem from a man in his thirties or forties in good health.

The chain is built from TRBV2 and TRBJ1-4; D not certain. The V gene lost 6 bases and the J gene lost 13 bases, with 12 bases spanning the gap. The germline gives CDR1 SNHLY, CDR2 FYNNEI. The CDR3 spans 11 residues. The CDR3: CASSTSLGLFF. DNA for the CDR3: TGTGCCAGCAGCACTAGCTTGGGACTGTTTTTT.

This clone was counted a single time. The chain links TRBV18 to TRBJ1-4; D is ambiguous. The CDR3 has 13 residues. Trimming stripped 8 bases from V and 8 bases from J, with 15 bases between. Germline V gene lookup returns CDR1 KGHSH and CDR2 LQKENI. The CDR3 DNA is TGTGCCAGCCGGATTACCATTGAAGAAAAACTGTTTTTT. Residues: CASRITIEEKLFF.

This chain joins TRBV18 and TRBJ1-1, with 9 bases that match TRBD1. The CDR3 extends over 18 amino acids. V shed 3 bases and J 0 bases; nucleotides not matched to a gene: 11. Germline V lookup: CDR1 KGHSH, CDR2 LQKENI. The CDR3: CASSPLGTGRNMNTEAFF. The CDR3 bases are TGTGCCAGCTCACCCCTGGGGACAGGGAGGAACATGAACACTGAAGCTTTCTTT.

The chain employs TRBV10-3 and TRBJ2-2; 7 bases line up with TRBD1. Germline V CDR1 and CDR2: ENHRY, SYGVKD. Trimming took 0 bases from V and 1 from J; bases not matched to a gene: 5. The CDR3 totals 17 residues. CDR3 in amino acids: CAISESSGGENTGELFF. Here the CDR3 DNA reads TGTGCCATCAGTGAGTCCTCAGGGGGAGAGAACACCGGGGAGCTGTTTTTT.

CDR3 sequence (DNA): TGTGCTAGCCAGGCGGGACAGGGGCCCAACAATGAGCAGTTCTTC. The encoded protein is CASQAGQGPNNEQFF. The chain recombines TRBV12-5 with TRBJ2-1; 10 bases are shared with TRBD1. V trimming: 9 bases; J trimming: 5 bases; junction bases outside the gene matches: 10. In germline, CDR1 is LGHNT, CDR2 FRNRAP. The CDR3 loop spans 15 amino acids.

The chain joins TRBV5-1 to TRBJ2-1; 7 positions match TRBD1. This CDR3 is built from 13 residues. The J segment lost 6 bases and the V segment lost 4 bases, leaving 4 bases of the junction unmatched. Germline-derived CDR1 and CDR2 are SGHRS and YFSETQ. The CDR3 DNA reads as TGCGCCAGCAGCGCGGACAGGAGCAATGAGCAGTTCTTC. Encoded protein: CASSADRSNEQFF. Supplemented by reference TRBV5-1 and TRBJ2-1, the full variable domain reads KAGVTQTPRYLIKTRGQQVTLSCSPISGHRSVSWYQQTPGQGLQFLFEYFSETQRNKGNFPGRFSGRQFSNSRSEMNVSTLELGDSALYLCASSADRSNEQFFGPGTRLTVL.

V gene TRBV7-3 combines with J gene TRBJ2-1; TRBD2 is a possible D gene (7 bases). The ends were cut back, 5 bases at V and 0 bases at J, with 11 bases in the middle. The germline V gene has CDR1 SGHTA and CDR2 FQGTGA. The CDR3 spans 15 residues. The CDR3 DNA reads TGTGCCAGCAGCCCGCGGGGGCCCTCCTACAATGAGCAGTTCTTC. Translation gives CASSPRGPSYNEQFF.

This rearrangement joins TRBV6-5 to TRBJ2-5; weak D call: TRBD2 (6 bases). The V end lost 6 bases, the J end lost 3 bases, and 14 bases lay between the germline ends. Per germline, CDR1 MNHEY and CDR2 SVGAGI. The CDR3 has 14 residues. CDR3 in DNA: TGTGCCAGCAGCCGCGGGACGGGGAAAGAGACCCAGTACTTC. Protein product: CASSRGTGKETQYF.

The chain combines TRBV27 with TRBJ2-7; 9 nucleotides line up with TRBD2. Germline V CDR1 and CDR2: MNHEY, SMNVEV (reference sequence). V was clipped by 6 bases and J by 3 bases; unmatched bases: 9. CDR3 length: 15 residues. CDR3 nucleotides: TGTGCCAGCAGCTCAGCGGGAGGACCCTTCTACGAGCAGTACTTC. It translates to CASSSAGGPFYEQYF.

Written as DNA, the CDR3 is TGTGCCAGCTCACCAGACCTCGCAGATACGCAGTATTTT. Translated, it gives CASSPDLADTQYF. This chain joins TRBV18 and TRBJ2-3, with unresolved D. Trimming left V 2 bases short and J 4 bases short, with 7 bases between. This CDR3 is 13 amino acids long. In germline, CDR1 is KGHSH, CDR2 LQKENI.

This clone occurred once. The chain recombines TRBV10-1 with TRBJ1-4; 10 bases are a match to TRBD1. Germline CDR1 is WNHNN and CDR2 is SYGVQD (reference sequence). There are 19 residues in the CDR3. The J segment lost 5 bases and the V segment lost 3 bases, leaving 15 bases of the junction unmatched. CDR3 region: CASSEVGQGHPGLNEKLFF. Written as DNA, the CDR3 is TGCGCCAGCAGTGAAGTGGGACAGGGGCACCCCGGCCTCAATGAAAAACTGTTTTTT.

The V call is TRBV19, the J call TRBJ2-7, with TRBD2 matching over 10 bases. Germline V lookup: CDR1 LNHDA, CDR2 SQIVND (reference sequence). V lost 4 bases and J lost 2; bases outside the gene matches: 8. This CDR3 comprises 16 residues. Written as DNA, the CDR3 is TGTGCCAGTAGTAAAACCGGGACTAGCGCCGCCTACGAGCAGTACTTC. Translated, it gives CASSKTGTSAAYEQYF.

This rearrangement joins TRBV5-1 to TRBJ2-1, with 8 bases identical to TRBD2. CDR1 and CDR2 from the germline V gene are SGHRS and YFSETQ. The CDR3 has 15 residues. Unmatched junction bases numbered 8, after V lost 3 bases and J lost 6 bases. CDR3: CASSSLTSGVNEQFF. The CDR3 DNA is TGCGCCAGCAGCTCCCTTACTAGCGGCGTCAATGAGCAGTTCTTC.

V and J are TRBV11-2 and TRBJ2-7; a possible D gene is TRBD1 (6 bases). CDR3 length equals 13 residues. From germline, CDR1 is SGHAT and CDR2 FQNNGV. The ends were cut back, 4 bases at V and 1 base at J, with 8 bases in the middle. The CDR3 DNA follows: TGTGCCAGCAGCTACAGGGCATCCTACGAGCAGTACTTC. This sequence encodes CASSYRASYEQYF.

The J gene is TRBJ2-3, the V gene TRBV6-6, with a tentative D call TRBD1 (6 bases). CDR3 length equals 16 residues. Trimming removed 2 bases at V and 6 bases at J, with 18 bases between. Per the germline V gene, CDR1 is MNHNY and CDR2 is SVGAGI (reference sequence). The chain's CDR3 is CASSYGAGQQGDTQYF. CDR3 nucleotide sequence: TGTGCCAGCAGTTACGGCGCCGGACAGCAGGGGGATACGCAGTATTTT.

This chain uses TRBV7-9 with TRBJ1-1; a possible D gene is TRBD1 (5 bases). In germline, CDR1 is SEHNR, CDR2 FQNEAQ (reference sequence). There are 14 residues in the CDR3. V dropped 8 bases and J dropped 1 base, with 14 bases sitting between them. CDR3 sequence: CASPPSQGNTEAFF. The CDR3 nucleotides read TGTGCCAGCCCCCCCTCCCAGGGGAACACTGAAGCTTTCTTT.

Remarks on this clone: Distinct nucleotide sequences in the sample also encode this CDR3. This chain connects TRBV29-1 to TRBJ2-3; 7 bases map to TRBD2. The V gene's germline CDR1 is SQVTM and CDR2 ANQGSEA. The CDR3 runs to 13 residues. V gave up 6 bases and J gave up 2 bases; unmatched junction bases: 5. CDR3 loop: CSVRGRATDTQYF. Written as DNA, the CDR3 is TGCAGCGTCCGGGGGAGGGCCACAGATACGCAGTATTTT.

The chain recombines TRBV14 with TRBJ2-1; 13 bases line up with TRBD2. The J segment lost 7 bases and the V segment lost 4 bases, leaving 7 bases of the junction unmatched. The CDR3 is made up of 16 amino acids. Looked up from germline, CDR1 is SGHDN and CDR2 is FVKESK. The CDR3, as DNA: TGTGCCAGCAGCCCCGGACTAGCGGGAGCCGGGAATGAGCAGTTCTTC. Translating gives CASSPGLAGAGNEQFF. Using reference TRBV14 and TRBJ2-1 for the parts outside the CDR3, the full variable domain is EAGVTQFPSHSVIEKGQTVTLRCDPISGHDNLYWYRRVMGKEIKFLLHFVKESKQDESGMPNNRFLAERTGGTYSTLKVQPAELEDSGVYFCASSPGLAGAGNEQFFGPGTRLTVL.

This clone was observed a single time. This chain's CDR3 is CASSLDGPAVTQYF. CDR3 nucleotides: TGTGCCAGCAGCTTAGACGGTCCGGCCGTGACGCAGTATTTT. The chain has TRBV7-2 and TRBJ2-3; no clear D. This CDR3 is 14 amino acids long. The V gene's germline CDR1 is SGHTA and CDR2 FQGNSA. V gave up 1 base and J gave up 9 bases, with 14 bases separating them.

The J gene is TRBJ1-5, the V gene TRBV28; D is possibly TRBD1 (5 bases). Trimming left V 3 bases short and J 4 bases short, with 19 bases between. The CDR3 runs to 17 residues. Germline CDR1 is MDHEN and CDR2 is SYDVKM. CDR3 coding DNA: TGTGCCAGCAGTTTTCGGGGGGGTTTTGGCGGGAATCAGCCCCAGCATTTT. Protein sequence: CASSFRGGFGGNQPQHF.

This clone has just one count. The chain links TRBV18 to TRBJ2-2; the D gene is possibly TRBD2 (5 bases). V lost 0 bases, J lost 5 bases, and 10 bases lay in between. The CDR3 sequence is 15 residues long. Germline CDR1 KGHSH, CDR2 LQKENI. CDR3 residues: CASSPPIGGTGELFF. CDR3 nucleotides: TGTGCCAGCTCACCACCTATAGGCGGGACCGGGGAGCTGTTTTTT.

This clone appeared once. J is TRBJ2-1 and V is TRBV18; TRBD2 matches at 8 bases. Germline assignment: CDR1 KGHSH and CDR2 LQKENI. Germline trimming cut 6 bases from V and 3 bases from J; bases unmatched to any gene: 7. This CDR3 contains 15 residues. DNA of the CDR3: TGTGCCAGCTCCGGGGCTAGCGGGTTCTACAATGAGCAGTTCTTC. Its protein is CASSGASGFYNEQFF.

The chain's CDR3 is CASSLGGGRAGYTF. The CDR3 coding sequence is TGTGCCAGCAGCTTGGGTGGGGGACGAGCGGGCTACACCTTC. The J gene is TRBJ1-2, the V gene TRBV5-6, with D maybe TRBD1 (5 bases). Deletions cut 0 bases from V and 8 bases from J, with 14 bases between. CDR1 is SGHDT, CDR2 YYEEEE, per germline. The CDR3 is 14 residues long.

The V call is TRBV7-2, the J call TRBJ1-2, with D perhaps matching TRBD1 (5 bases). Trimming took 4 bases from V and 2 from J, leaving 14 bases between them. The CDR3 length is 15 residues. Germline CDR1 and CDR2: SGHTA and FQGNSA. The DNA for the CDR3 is TGTGCCAGCAGCTCCCGACAGACTTTAAACTATGGCTACACCTTC. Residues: CASSSRQTLNYGYTF.

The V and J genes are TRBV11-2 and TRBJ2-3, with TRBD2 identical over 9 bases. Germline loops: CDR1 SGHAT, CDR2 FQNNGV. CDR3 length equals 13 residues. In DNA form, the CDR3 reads TGTGCGGCGGGCGGGAGGGCAGGGGATACGCAGTATTTT. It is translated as CAAGGRAGDTQYF.

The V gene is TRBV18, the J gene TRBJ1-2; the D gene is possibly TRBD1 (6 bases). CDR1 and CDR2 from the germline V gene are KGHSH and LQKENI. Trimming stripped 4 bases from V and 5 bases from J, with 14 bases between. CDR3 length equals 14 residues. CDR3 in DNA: TGTGCCAGCTCACTGGACAGCCCGTTGTATGGCTACACCTTC. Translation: CASSLDSPLYGYTF. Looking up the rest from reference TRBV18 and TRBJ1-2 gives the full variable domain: NAGVMQNPRHLVRRRGQEARLRCSPMKGHSHVYWYRQLPEEGLKFMVYLQKENIIDESGMPKERFSAEFPKEGPSILRIQQVVRGDSAAYFCASSLDSPLYGYTFGSGTRLTVV.

CDR3 amino acids: CASSLAREFSYEQYF. DNA for the CDR3: TGTGCCAGCAGCTTAGCGCGGGAGTTCTCCTACGAGCAGTACTTC. V is TRBV11-1 and J is TRBJ2-7, with 7 bases identical to TRBD2. Trimming cost V 0 bases and J 0 bases; bases outside gene matches: 2. Germline loops: CDR1 SGHAT, CDR2 FQDESV (reference sequence). The CDR3 spans 15 residues.

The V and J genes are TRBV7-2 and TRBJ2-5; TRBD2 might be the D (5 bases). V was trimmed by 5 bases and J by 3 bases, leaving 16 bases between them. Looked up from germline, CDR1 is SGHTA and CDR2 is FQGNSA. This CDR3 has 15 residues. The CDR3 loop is CASSPNGLRKETQYF. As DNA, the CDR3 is TGTGCCAGCAGCCCAAATGGACTGCGGAAAGAGACCCAGTACTTC.

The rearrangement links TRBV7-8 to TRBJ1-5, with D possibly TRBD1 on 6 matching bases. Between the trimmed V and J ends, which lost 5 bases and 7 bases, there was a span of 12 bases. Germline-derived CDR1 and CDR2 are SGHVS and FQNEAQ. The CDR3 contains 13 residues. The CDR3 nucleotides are TGTGCCAGCAGCCCCGGGACACACCAGCCCCAGCATTTT. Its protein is CASSPGTHQPQHF. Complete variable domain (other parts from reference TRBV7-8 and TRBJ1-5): GAGVSQSPRYKVAKRGQDVALRCDPISGHVSLFWYQQALGQGPEFLTYFQNEAQLDKSGLPSDRFFAERPEGSVSTLKIQRTQQEDSAVYLCASSPGTHQPQHFGDGTRLSIL.

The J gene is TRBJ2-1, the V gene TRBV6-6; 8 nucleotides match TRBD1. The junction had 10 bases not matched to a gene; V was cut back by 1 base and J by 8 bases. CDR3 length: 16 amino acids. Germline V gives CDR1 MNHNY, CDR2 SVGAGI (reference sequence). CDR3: CASSYWNPGGVDEQFF. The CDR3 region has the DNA TGTGCCAGCAGTTACTGGAATCCAGGGGGCGTCGATGAGCAGTTCTTC.